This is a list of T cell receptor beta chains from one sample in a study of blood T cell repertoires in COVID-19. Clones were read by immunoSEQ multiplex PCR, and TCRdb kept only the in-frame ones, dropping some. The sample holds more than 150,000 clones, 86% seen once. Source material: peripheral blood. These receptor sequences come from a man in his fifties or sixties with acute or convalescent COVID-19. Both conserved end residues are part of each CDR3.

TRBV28 CASRRLAGAFEQFF
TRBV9 CASSPRGGPSTDTQYF
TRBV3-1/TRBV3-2 CASSQDHGRGADTQYF
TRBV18 CASSLILLQPDTEAFF
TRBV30 CAWSLRTEAFF
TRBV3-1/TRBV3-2 CASSPRDRYQETQYF
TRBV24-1 CATSDPGQGGLEQYF
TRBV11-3 CASSPGTTMNTEAFF
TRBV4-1 CASSQARFSGVLRSPLHF
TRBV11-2 CASSPDRLYGYTF
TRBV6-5 CASRMGQGGYNEQFF
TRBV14 CASSQRTVGGGYTF
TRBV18 CASFPSGTGVGSTEAFF
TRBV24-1 CATSESGGNEQFF
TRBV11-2 CASSPQGMVDTF
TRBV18 CASTRQGRSEQYF
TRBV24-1 CAISRPNYGYTF
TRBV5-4 CASSMGTVRSARGYTF
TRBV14 CASSEQVYSPLHF
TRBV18 CASSPTSGTSYEQYF
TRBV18 CASSPRRGSEAFF
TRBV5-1 CASSLGTGGYNEQFF
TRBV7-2 CASSLGALAGYTF
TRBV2 CASSERQGTGGYTF
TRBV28 CASSENSASGKGTDTQYF